This T cell receptor beta chain came from a study of Graves' ophthalmopathy and Graves' hyperthyroidism. V dropped 10 bases and J dropped 5 bases, with 12 bases sitting between them. Germline V lookup: CDR1 ENHRY, CDR2 SYGVKD. The CDR3 has 13 amino acids. Amplification of the TCR beta CDR3 regions used RNA transcripts (as template). An opening RT-PCR round employed HTBI primers and preceded a second-round multiplex PCR. TCRdb reprocessed the multiplex PCR reads with MiXCR, giving one entry per CDR3 protein. The sample has hundreds of thousands of distinct CDR3 sequences, less than 55% seen once. Serum thyroxine and TRAb, along with clinical symptoms, thyroid ultrasound and orbital computed tomography, were what diagnosis relied on.

The specimen was peripheral blood. The TCR sequence derives from an adult man with Graves' ophthalmopathy. This rearrangement joins TRBV10-3 to TRBJ1-6, with D unclear. The CDR3 sequence is CATRTANNSPLHF. The CDR3 coding sequence is TGTGCCACCAGGACGGCGAATAATTCACCCCTCCACTTT.